The rows below give T cell receptor beta chains drawn from one sample of a study of T cells expressing NK-cell markers. TCRdb reprocessed the 5' RACE reads and keeps a single row for each CDR3 protein, giving no DNA. The sample totals 550,000 or so distinct CDR3 sequences. Sequenced material: blood T cells: a sorted CD56 or NKG2C T cell subset, CD4+ or CD8+ T cells, or bulk PBMC T cells (not recorded which). The receptors shown here come from a man aged 18-30 years in good health. Each CDR3 is given with its conserved first and last residue. The order of the fields is J gene, V gene, CDR3 protein.

>TRBJ1-1|TRBV6-5
CASSYSAGMNTEAFF
>TRBJ1-2|TRBV6-5
CASRGQDVGFYGYTF
>TRBJ2-7|TRBV11-2
CASSSPGPRAYEQYF
>TRBJ2-5|TRBV12-3/TRBV12-4
CASSQTGLQETQYF
>TRBJ2-1|TRBV7-3
CASSPGDREQFF
>TRBJ2-5|TRBV24-1
CATSDFNRGKETQYF
>TRBJ2-7|TRBV27
CASSHSQIYEQYF
>TRBJ2-6|TRBV6-2/TRBV6-3
CASSYLRAGANVLTF
>TRBJ1-4|TRBV5-1
CASSSWETEKLFF
>TRBJ2-1|TRBV16
CASSQVGLGHNEQFF
>TRBJ2-5|TRBV12-3/TRBV12-4
CASRSSGRALETQYF
>TRBJ1-4|TRBV30
CAWGQGLSTNEKLFF
>TRBJ2-2|TRBV29-1
CSVAPVSENTGELFF
>TRBJ2-7|TRBV6-2/TRBV6-3
CASSKPQGAREQYF
>TRBJ1-6|TRBV12-3/TRBV12-4
CASSLGSPGLQF
>TRBJ2-5|TRBV20-1
CSALDRMRQETQYF